This T cell receptor beta chain was sequenced during a study of tissue T cells after allogeneic stem cell transplantation. Study outcomes and limitations: TCR repertoires tracked anatomic similarity, regardless of disease or transplant status.

Produced via immunoSEQ multiplex PCR; TCRdb's table is partial and in-frame only. The table includes about 43,000 clones, roughly 89% detected once. A word on this clone: The antigen is undetermined.

Per the germline V gene, CDR1 is SNHLY and CDR2 is FYNNEI. Trimming shortened V by 7 bases and J by 5 bases, and 18 bases separated the two germline ends. This CDR3 comprises 15 residues. The clonotype was recovered from a woman between 35 and 75 years old who later had graft-versus-host disease after an allogeneic stem cell transplant. The chain carries TRBV2 and TRBJ2-1; TRBD2 is a possible D gene (6 bases). The source was blood, collected before transplantation. Written as DNA, the CDR3 is TGTGCCAGCACCCAAGAGGGGCTAGCGAACAATGAGCAGTTCTTC. Encoded protein: CASTQEGLANNEQFF.